This section outlines one T cell receptor beta chain sequence together with its context. These data come from a study of blood T cell repertoires in COVID-19. Across the study: The origin of the acute and convalescent COVID-19 samples was the United States, Italy and Spain. In each case, the material was cDNA or gDNA derived from T cells, B-cell-depleted T cells, or PBMCs.

How the authors handled the data: Amplification of reference gene primers was used by the study to estimate nucleated cell counts. Sequenced by immunoSEQ multiplex PCR; TCRdb stores in-frame clones only, minus some. The V and J calls and clone size are taken from that table; D and trimming were inferred from the DNA. The repertoire has 100,000 to 150,000 clones, around 80% of them found once; the top ten carry 16%. The sample taken for sequencing was peripheral blood. This receptor was identified in a man aged 55 to 70 with active or convalescent COVID-19.

For the CDR3, the DNA is TGTGCCAGCAGTTATGGACAGGGGATTAACTATGGCTACACCTTC. Its translation: CASSYGQGINYGYTF. The gene calls are TRBV6-5 and TRBJ1-2, with TRBD1 matching 9 bases. Germline loops: CDR1 MNHEY, CDR2 SVGAGI. The CDR3 runs to 15 residues. V trimming: 3 bases; J trimming: 1 base; junction bases outside the gene matches: 3.